The 6 T cell receptor beta chains in this list originate from one sample, sequenced in a study of blood T cell repertoires in COVID-19. Only in-frame clones appear in the TCRdb table, and some are missing; sequencing was by immunoSEQ multiplex PCR. The repertoire holds around 250,000 clones, with around 81% as singletons. The sample taken for sequencing was peripheral blood. Every receptor here comes from a man aged 25-45 years who had recovered from COVID-19.

This clone was seen ten or more times. The rearrangement joins TRBV6-1 to TRBJ2-7; 11 positions match TRBD1. Germline V gene lookup returns CDR1 MNHNS and CDR2 SASEGT. The V and J ends lost 0 bases and 6 bases, in that order; junction bases with no gene match: 4. This CDR3 is built from 15 residues. The CDR3 DNA is TGTGCCAGCAGTGAAGCGATAGGGACAGGGGGCGAGCAGTACTTC. It yields the protein CASSEAIGTGGEQYF.

The rearrangement links TRBV7-7 to TRBJ2-1, with D possibly TRBD2 on 6 matching bases. The length of the CDR3 is 17 residues. Germline V gene data show CDR1 as SSHAT and CDR2 as FNYEAQ (reference sequence). Trimming removed 9 bases at V and 4 bases at J, with 25 bases between. CDR3 in DNA: TGTGCCAGTTCGAACACCTCGTCGGTAGCGGCATACAATGAGCAGTTCTTC. Its translation: CASSNTSSVAAYNEQFF.

The chain has TRBV14 and TRBJ1-1, with 10 bases identical to TRBD1. This CDR3 is 15 amino acids long. Germline CDR1 SGHDN, CDR2 FVKESK. V was pared by 3 bases and J by 11 bases, with 12 bases of the junction left unmatched. The CDR3 spells CASSQAGTGALGAFF. The CDR3 nucleotides are TGTGCCAGCAGCCAGGCCGGGACAGGGGCCTTAGGGGCTTTCTTT.

V is TRBV29-1 and J is TRBJ2-1; D is perhaps TRBD1 (5 bases). Germline loops: CDR1 SQVTM, CDR2 ANQGSEA. The CDR3 extends over 11 amino acids. The CDR3 loop is CIAEQGEGQFF. CDR3 sequence (DNA): TGCATCGCGGAGCAGGGCGAAGGGCAGTTCTTC.

The DNA for the CDR3 is TGTGCCAGCAAACGGGGACAGGCAGCCTACGAGCAGTACTTC. Protein: CASKRGQAAYEQYF. This sequence joins TRBV6-5 and TRBJ2-7; 8 positions agree with TRBD1. The germline V gene has CDR1 MNHEY and CDR2 SVGAGI. After removal of 7 bases from V and 2 bases from J, the junction contained 7 bases not matched to a gene. The CDR3 is 14 amino acids.

V is TRBV4-1 and J is TRBJ2-2; 10 bases match TRBD2. Germline CDR1 MGHRA, CDR2 YSYEKL. The CDR3 consists of 16 residues. The V and J ends lost 0 bases and 7 bases, in that order; junction bases with no gene match: 5. In DNA form, the CDR3 reads TGCGCCAGCAGCCAAGAAAGCGGGGGGGCCGGCGGGGAGCTGTTTTTT. Residues: CASSQESGGAGGELFF.